This paragraph covers one T cell receptor beta chain sequence. The data derive from a study of shared clonotypes between healthy human individuals. For the study at large: Each donor contributed plates that comprised three CD4 naive, three CD4 memory, two CD8 naive and one CD8 memory.

A split of CD4+ cells into CD45RA+ naive and CD45RA-negative memory subsets was performed. The CDR3 contains 13 residues. Deletions cut 7 bases from V and 2 bases from J, with 9 bases between. Looked up from germline, CDR1 is MNHEY and CDR2 is SVGAGI. The material for each subset, its genomic DNA, was split evenly across several immunoSEQ plates. Data came from immunoSEQ multiplex PCR; TCRdb stores just in-frame clones and leaves some out. The table has roughly 1,500,000 clones, roughly 98% seen once. The rearrangement links TRBV6-5 to TRBJ1-5; D is unresolved. This sequence originates from a man aged 25 to 40 in good health. Sequencing was done on a sample of naive CD4+ T cells sorted from blood. Subset given: CD45RA+ positively selected. The CDR3, as DNA: TGTGCCAGCATGGGCATTCGCAATCAGCCCCAGCATTTT. Its translation is CASMGIRNQPQHF.